These 30 T cell receptor beta chains share one sample of origin, sequenced in a study of cytomegalovirus exposure and HLA in healthy donors. PCR primers comprised 60 Vbeta and 13 Jbeta primers. Sequencing used immunoSEQ multiplex PCR; TCRdb keeps in-frame clones, though not all of them. The table includes about 100,000 clones, about 81% detected once. The sequenced material came from PBMCs. The receptor source for this set is a man aged 35 to 55 in good health and CMV-seropositive.

The chain couples TRBV5-6 to TRBJ2-3; 11 bases align to TRBD2. The CDR3 sequence is 19 residues long. The J segment lost 4 bases and the V segment lost 3 bases, leaving 16 bases of the junction unmatched. CDR1 is SGHDT and CDR2 is YYEEEE in the germline V gene. The CDR3 protein is CASSSRLAGGRSPPDTQYF. CDR3 coding DNA: TGTGCCAGCAGCTCGCGCTTAGCGGGAGGGCGGAGTCCCCCAGATACGCAGTATTTT.

This clone was detected only a few times. V gene TRBV10-3 combines with J gene TRBJ2-7, with 9 bases lining up with TRBD1. The germline V gene has CDR1 ENHRY and CDR2 SYGVKD. The CDR3 runs to 14 residues. V lost 2 bases and J lost 3; bases outside the gene matches: 2. In nucleotides, the CDR3 is TGTGCCATCAGTGAGGGGACAGGGAACTACGAGCAGTACTTC. Protein sequence: CAISEGTGNYEQYF.

The CDR3 loop reads CASMLSRGTNQPQHF. CDR3 bases: TGTGCCAGCATGCTTTCCCGGGGAACCAATCAGCCCCAGCATTTT. The rearrangement links TRBV27 to TRBJ1-5; the D is unclear. CDR1 MNHEY and CDR2 SMNVEV come from the germline V gene (reference sequence). Trimming removed 7 bases from V and 3 bases from J, with 16 bases in between. This CDR3 region has 15 residues.

This clone was seen a handful of times. This chain uses TRBV4-2 with TRBJ2-3; 7 bases align to TRBD2. The CDR3 spans 16 residues. The germline gives CDR1 LGHNA, CDR2 YNFKEQ. V trimming: 1 base; J trimming: 1 base; junction bases outside the gene matches: 5. For the CDR3, the DNA is TGTGCCAGCAGCCAAGTTAGGGCGGGGGGCACAGATACGCAGTATTTT. This encodes CASSQVRAGGTDTQYF.

The chain employs TRBV11-1 and TRBJ2-7; 7 bases agree with TRBD2. CDR1 and CDR2 from the germline V gene are SGHAT and FQDESV (reference sequence). After removal of 7 bases from V and 4 bases from J, the junction contained 4 bases not matched to a gene. The CDR3 covers 12 residues. In nucleotides, the CDR3 is TGTGCCAGCAACTCCGGGGGGTACGAGCAGTACTTC. As protein: CASNSGGYEQYF. The whole variable domain, filled in from reference TRBV11-1 and TRBJ2-7, reads EAEVAQSPRYKITEKSQAVAFWCDPISGHATLYWYRQILGQGPELLVQFQDESVVDDSQLPKDRFSAERLKGVDSTLKIQPAELGDSAMYLCASNSGGYEQYFGPGTRLTVT.

J is TRBJ2-6 and V is TRBV18, with D uncertain. This CDR3 spans 14 amino acids. V dropped 2 bases and J dropped 2 bases, with 4 bases sitting between them. CDR1 and CDR2 from the germline V gene are KGHSH and LQKENI. The DNA of the CDR3 is TGTGCCAGCTCACCAGAGACTGGGGCCAACGTCCTGACTTTC. Translated, it gives CASSPETGANVLTF.

The rearrangement uses TRBV4-1 and TRBJ2-1, with 8 bases aligning to TRBD2. The CDR3 contains 15 residues. Germline loops: CDR1 MGHRA, CDR2 YSYEKL. The V segment lost 2 bases and the J segment 8 bases; nucleotides outside the gene matches: 8. The CDR3 sequence is CASSQPPEREYEQFF. CDR3 nucleotides: TGCGCCAGCAGCCAACCGCCGGAGCGGGAGTATGAGCAGTTCTTC.

The V gene is TRBV5-1, the J gene TRBJ2-2; no clear D gene. CDR1 and CDR2 from the germline V gene are SGHRS and YFSETQ. V lost 0 bases, J lost 0 bases, and 6 bases lay in between. The CDR3 is 15 residues long. CDR3 protein: CASSLVQTNTGELFF. The CDR3 bases are TGCGCCAGCAGCTTGGTTCAGACGAACACCGGGGAGCTGTTTTTT.

The chain employs TRBV11-2 and TRBJ2-1, with 7 bases fitting TRBD2. The CDR3 contains 14 residues. The V segment lost 1 base and the J segment 7 bases; nucleotides outside the gene matches: 4. Germline V lookup: CDR1 SGHAT, CDR2 FQNNGV. CDR3 region: CASSLAGEGNEQFF. In nucleotides, the CDR3 is TGTGCCAGCAGCTTAGCGGGGGAGGGTAATGAGCAGTTCTTC.

V usage is TRBV6-1 and J usage is TRBJ1-5; TRBD1 is a possible D gene (6 bases). V gave up 6 bases and J gave up 0 bases, with 12 bases separating them. CDR1 and CDR2 from the germline V gene are MNHNS and SASEGT. This CDR3 contains 15 residues. CDR3 DNA sequence: TGTGCCAGCAGCCTCCGGACAGATAGCAATCAGCCCCAGCATTTT. Translated: CASSLRTDSNQPQHF.

The genes are TRBV28 and TRBJ1-2; D perhaps matches TRBD1 (5 bases). V lost 1 base, J lost 4 bases, and 10 bases lay in between. There are 14 residues in the CDR3. CDR1 and CDR2 (germline): MDHEN, SYDVKM. The CDR3 is CASSLYGGGYGYTF. Here the CDR3 DNA reads TGTGCCAGCAGTTTATATGGGGGAGGCTATGGCTACACCTTC.

The chain has TRBV2 and TRBJ2-7; 8 bases align to TRBD1. The CDR3 consists of 16 residues. Unmatched junction bases numbered 13, after V lost 4 bases and J lost 5 bases. CDR1 and CDR2 from the germline V gene are SNHLY and FYNNEI. The chain's CDR3 is CASSVKGQGLMDEQYF. In DNA, the CDR3 is TGTGCCAGCAGTGTAAAAGGACAGGGCCTTATGGACGAGCAGTACTTC.

This clone was counted a few times. The V and J genes are TRBV28 and TRBJ1-1; the D is unclear. V gave up 5 bases and J gave up 4 bases, with 14 bases separating them. Germline CDR1 is MDHEN and CDR2 is SYDVKM. The CDR3 totals 14 residues. CDR3 sequence (DNA): TGTGCCAGCAGTCTGGGCCAGAGAGCCACTGAAGCTTTCTTT. It yields the protein CASSLGQRATEAFF. Based on the CDR3 plus reference TRBV28 and TRBJ1-1, the full variable domain is DVKVTQSSRYLVKRTGEKVFLECVQDMDHENMFWYRQDPGLGLRLIYFSYDVKMKEKGDIPEGYSVSREKKERFSLILESASTNQTSMYLCASSLGQRATEAFFGQGTRLTVV.

CDR3 sequence reads: CASRDRLNTEAFF. For the CDR3, the DNA is TGTGCCAGCAGGGACAGACTGAACACTGAAGCTTTCTTT. V gene TRBV6-1 combines with J gene TRBJ1-1; D may be TRBD1 (6 bases). V shed 6 bases and J shed 0 bases, with 8 bases lying between them. The CDR3 consists of 13 residues. The germline gives CDR1 MNHNS, CDR2 SASEGT.

V is TRBV27 and J is TRBJ2-3; the D gene is possibly TRBD1 (5 bases). Germline values: CDR1 MNHEY, CDR2 SMNVEV (reference sequence). This CDR3 spans 15 amino acids. Trimming left V 4 bases short and J 7 bases short, with 18 bases between. CDR3 coding DNA: TGTGCCAGCAGTTCGACAGTTTCCTCATACAATACGCAGTATTTT. It specifies CASSSTVSSYNTQYF.

This chain connects TRBV6-1 to TRBJ1-1, with 7 bases lining up with TRBD1. The V segment lost 5 bases and the J segment 4 bases; nucleotides outside the gene matches: 10. The CDR3 runs 15 residues. CDR1 is MNHNS and CDR2 is SASEGT in the germline V gene. The CDR3 protein is CASSRATGRTTEAFF. CDR3 coding DNA: TGTGCCAGCAGTCGCGCGACAGGGAGGACCACTGAAGCTTTCTTT.

In this sample, this clone turned up a few times. The CDR3 spells CASSPSSSEKLFF. CDR3 coding DNA: TGTGCCAGCAGCCCCTCTAGCAGTGAAAAACTGTTTTTT. The chain is built from TRBV11-2 and TRBJ1-4; no firm D call. Germline CDR1 reads SGHAT; CDR2 reads FQNNGV. Trimming pared 5 bases from V and 7 bases from J, leaving 11 bases between. The CDR3 is made up of 13 amino acids.

The chain links TRBV11-2 to TRBJ2-7; D gene unclear. V was cut by 1 base and J by 3 bases, with 10 bases left in between. Germline assignment: CDR1 SGHAT and CDR2 FQNNGV. The CDR3 totals 14 residues. In nucleotides, the CDR3 is TGTGCCAGCAGCTTAGCCCTAGTGGGCTACGAGCAGTACTTC. Translated: CASSLALVGYEQYF.

The V and J genes are TRBV5-4 and TRBJ2-5; tentatively, D is TRBD2 (6 bases). V lost 2 bases and J 5 bases, leaving 16 bases between the germline ends. Germline V gene data show CDR1 as SGHNT and CDR2 as YYREEE (reference sequence). The CDR3 runs to 15 residues. CDR3 bases: TGTGCCAGCAGCTTTGGAGGGGACCTGGGGGAGACCCAGTACTTC. Translated: CASSFGGDLGETQYF.

CDR3 nucleotide sequence: TGCAGCGTTGAGCGGACTAGGGAGAACAATGAGCAGTTCTTC. Residues: CSVERTRENNEQFF. This chain joins TRBV29-1 and TRBJ2-1, with 7 bases that match TRBD2. The J segment lost 5 bases and the V segment lost 3 bases, leaving 7 bases of the junction unmatched. The CDR3 is 14 residues long. Germline CDR1 and CDR2: SQVTM and ANQGSEA.

This clone has just a few counts. The chain links TRBV10-3 to TRBJ2-7; TRBD2 agrees at 9 bases. With V trimmed by 3 bases and J by 3 bases, 9 bases remained unmatched. The CDR3 length is 16 residues. The germline gives CDR1 ENHRY, CDR2 SYGVKD. The CDR3 sequence: CAISDTSGRSNYEQYF. As DNA, the CDR3 is TGTGCCATCAGTGATACGAGCGGGAGGTCTAACTACGAGCAGTACTTC.

This chain links TRBV6-4 with TRBJ2-1, with TRBD2 identical over 9 bases. The V segment lost 10 bases and the J segment 0 bases; nucleotides outside the gene matches: 19. The CDR3 consists of 19 residues. Germline lookup yields CDR1 MRHNA and CDR2 SNTAGT. DNA for the CDR3: TGTGCCACCCAAAAAGGGGGACTAGCTACTTTGAGCTCCTACAATGAGCAGTTCTTC. This encodes CATQKGGLATLSSYNEQFF.

The chain uses TRBV10-1 and TRBJ2-1; tentatively, D is TRBD1 (5 bases). CDR1 WNHNN and CDR2 SYGVQD come from the germline V gene (reference sequence). V lost 1 base, J lost 0 bases, and 10 bases lay in between. CDR3 length: 16 residues. The DNA of the CDR3 is TGCGCCAGCAGTGAGTTTAGGGGCTACTCCTACAATGAGCAGTTCTTC. Encoded protein: CASSEFRGYSYNEQFF.

The chain carries TRBV18 and TRBJ2-7; no clear D gene. V was pared by 1 base and J by 3 bases, with 7 bases between. The CDR3 contains 13 residues. Looked up from germline, CDR1 is KGHSH and CDR2 is LQKENI. The CDR3 bases are TGTGCCAGCTCACCACAGCGTATCTACGAGCAGTACTTC. Translation: CASSPQRIYEQYF.

This chain connects TRBV27 to TRBJ2-1, with 8 bases that match TRBD2. The CDR3 has 16 amino acids. The germline V gene has CDR1 MNHEY and CDR2 SMNVEV (reference sequence). The trim removed 6 bases at V and 0 bases at J, leaving 7 bases unmatched. CDR3 residues: CASSISGSLSYNEQFF. The CDR3 coding sequence is TGTGCCAGCAGCATCAGCGGGAGTCTCTCCTACAATGAGCAGTTCTTC.

The chain carries TRBV19 and TRBJ1-2; D call uncertain. The length of the CDR3 is 14 residues. The germline V gene has CDR1 LNHDA and CDR2 SQIVND (reference sequence). The germline V and J ends were trimmed by 2 bases and 7 bases, with 14 bases remaining between them. CDR3 sequence reads: CASSISQREGGYTF. CDR3 bases: TGTGCCAGTAGTATAAGCCAGCGAGAGGGTGGCTACACCTTC.

The gene calls are TRBV7-2 and TRBJ1-1; 9 bases agree with TRBD1. After removal of 2 bases from V and 5 bases from J, the junction contained 6 bases not matched to a gene. Germline CDR1 SGHTA, CDR2 FQGNSA. The CDR3 spans 15 residues. The CDR3 sequence is CASSLQQGARTEAFF. CDR3 DNA sequence: TGTGCCAGCAGCTTACAACAGGGGGCAAGGACTGAAGCTTTCTTT.

This rearrangement joins TRBV7-2 to TRBJ1-1; D remains ambiguous. Trimming took off 1 base at V and 0 bases at J, with 3 bases between the two ends. From germline, CDR1 is SGHTA and CDR2 FQGNSA. This CDR3 region has 13 residues. The CDR3, as DNA: TGTGCCAGCAGCTTAGACTTGAACACTGAAGCTTTCTTT. Protein sequence: CASSLDLNTEAFF. The full variable domain, completed using reference TRBV7-2 and TRBJ1-1, is GAGVSQSPSNKVTEKGKDVELRCDPISGHTALYWYRQSLGQGLEFLIYFQGNSAPDKSGLPSDRFSAERTGGSVSTLTIQRTQQEDSAVYLCASSLDLNTEAFFGQGTRLTVV.

The chain uses TRBV15 and TRBJ1-1; the D gene is possibly TRBD1 (5 bases). Germline values: CDR1 LNHNV, CDR2 YYDKDF (reference sequence). The CDR3 consists of 15 residues. Trimming pared 5 bases from V and 8 bases from J, leaving 21 bases between. CDR3 nucleotides: TGTGCCACCAGCCGTTACCTAACGGGCCACAGGGAAGCTTTCTTT. Protein: CATSRYLTGHREAFF.

The genes are TRBV7-9 and TRBJ2-1; 9 positions agree with TRBD2. Trimming cost V 5 bases and J 4 bases; bases outside gene matches: 6. This CDR3 is 15 amino acids long. Per germline, CDR1 SEHNR and CDR2 FQNEAQ (reference sequence). The CDR3 DNA is TGTGCCAGCAGCCCCCCAAGCGGGGGGTACAATGAGCAGTTCTTC. Translation: CASSPPSGGYNEQFF.